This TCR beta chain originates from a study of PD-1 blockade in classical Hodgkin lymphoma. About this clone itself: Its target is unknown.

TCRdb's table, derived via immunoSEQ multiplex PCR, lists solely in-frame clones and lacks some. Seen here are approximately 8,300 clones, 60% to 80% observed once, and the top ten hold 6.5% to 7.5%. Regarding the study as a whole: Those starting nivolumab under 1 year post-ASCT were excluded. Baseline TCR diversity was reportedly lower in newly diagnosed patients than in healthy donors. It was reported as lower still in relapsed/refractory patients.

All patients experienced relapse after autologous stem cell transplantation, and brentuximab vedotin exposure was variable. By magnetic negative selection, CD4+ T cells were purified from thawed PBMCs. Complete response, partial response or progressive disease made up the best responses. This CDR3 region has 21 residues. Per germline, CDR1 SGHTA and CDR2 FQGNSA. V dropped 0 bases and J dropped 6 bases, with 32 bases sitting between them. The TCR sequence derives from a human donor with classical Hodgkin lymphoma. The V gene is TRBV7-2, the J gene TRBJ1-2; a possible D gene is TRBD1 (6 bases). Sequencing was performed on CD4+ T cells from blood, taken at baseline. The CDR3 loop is CASSLAPLFIRGGLYSDGYTF. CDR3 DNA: TGTGCCAGCAGCTTAGCTCCGTTATTTATTCGGGGGGGCCTCTACTCCGATGGCTACACCTTC.